These T cell receptor beta chains were read from a single sample in a study of blood T cell repertoires in COVID-19. This table comes from immunoSEQ multiplex PCR, and its TCRdb copy is limited to in-frame clones, with some not included. Altogether 85,000 to 130,000 clones are present, more than 85% being singletons, with the ten largest covering approximately 6%. Sequenced material: peripheral blood. All receptors come from a human donor in a cohort sampled during active COVID-19. CDR3s include the opening cysteine and the closing phenylalanine or tryptophan. D genes are given only for firm matches. Clone sizes are given selectively: once, few, many, or a class where the clone is expanded.

>TRBV27|TRBD1|TRBJ1-5|-
CASGPGTGQQQPQHF
TGTGCCAGCGGTCCAGGGACAGGGCAACAGCAGCCCCAGCATTTT
>TRBV19|TRBD1|TRBJ2-2|once
CASSIGQGAGELFF
TGTGCCAGTAGTATCGGACAGGGGGCCGGGGAGCTGTTTTTT
>TRBV3-1/TRBV3-2|TRBD1|TRBJ2-7|once
CASSVNRGYEQYF
TGTGCCAGCAGCGTGAACAGGGGCTACGAGCAGTACTTC
>TRBV28|TRBD1|TRBJ1-4|once
CASSYSDRGEEKLFF
TGTGCCAGCAGTTATTCCGACAGGGGAGAGGAAAAACTGTTTTTT
>TRBV5-8|-|TRBJ1-5|once
CASSSLSFRENNQPQHF
TGTGCCAGCAGCTCCCTATCTTTCCGTGAAAACAATCAGCCCCAGCATTTT
>TRBV18|TRBD1|TRBJ1-1|once
CASSPSGGTEAFF
TGTGCCAGCTCACCGTCAGGGGGCACTGAAGCTTTCTTT
>TRBV28|-|TRBJ1-5|-
CASSYFLFRGGNQPQHF
TGTGCCAGCAGTTACTTCCTTTTTAGGGGTGGCAATCAGCCCCAGCATTTT
>TRBV19|TRBD1|TRBJ1-4|-
CASTGTDANEKLFF
TGTGCCAGTACTGGGACAGATGCTAATGAAAAACTGTTTTTT
>TRBV6-5|-|TRBJ2-4|-
CASRGGQGGVIQYF
TGTGCCAGCCGAGGGGGGCAGGGGGGTGTCATTCAGTACTTC
>TRBV9|TRBD1|TRBJ1-1|-
CASRDSGTEAFF
TGTGCCAGCCGGGACAGCGGCACTGAAGCTTTCTTT
>TRBV2|TRBD1|TRBJ2-7|-
CASGGQSYEQYF
TGTGCCAGCGGGGGACAGTCCTACGAGCAGTACTTC
>TRBV9|-|TRBJ1-3|-
CASSVGGDFWPGNTIYF
TGTGCCAGCAGCGTAGGGGGGGATTTTTGGCCTGGAAACACCATATATTTT
>TRBV6-1|-|TRBJ2-3|once
CASSDKHTDTQYF
TGTGCCAGCAGTGATAAGCACACAGATACGCAGTATTTT
>TRBV7-6|TRBD1|TRBJ2-2|-
CASSLTGGGGELFF
TGTGCCAGCAGCTTAACAGGGGGCGGAGGGGAGCTGTTTTTT
>TRBV18|TRBD1|TRBJ2-7|-
CASSTGQGQLSYEQYF
TGTGCCAGCTCAACGGGACAGGGCCAACTCTCCTACGAGCAGTACTTC
>TRBV11-2|-|TRBJ2-1|-
CASSQNRGLGFF
TGTGCCAGCAGCCAAAACCGGGGTTTAGGGTTCTTC
>TRBV2|-|TRBJ1-4|once
CASSEAHPGTGGADEKLFF
TGTGCCAGCAGTGAAGCCCACCCCGGAACGGGGGGCGCGGATGAAAAACTGTTTTTT
>TRBV20-1|TRBD2|TRBJ2-1|-
CSAGGGHEQFF
TGCAGTGCCGGGGGGGGCCATGAGCAGTTCTTC
>TRBV6-5|TRBD1|TRBJ1-4|once
CASSPAGQGVWELFF
TGTGCCAGCAGTCCAGCGGGACAGGGAGTTTGGGAACTGTTTTTT
>TRBV19|-|TRBJ1-2|-
CASSIDLYGGVEGYTF
TGTGCCAGTAGTATAGATCTATACGGGGGAGTAGAGGGCTACACCTTC
>TRBV28|-|TRBJ2-6|-
CASSHSQGSGANVLTF
TGTGCCAGCAGTCATTCTCAGGGCTCTGGGGCCAACGTCCTGACTTTC
>TRBV15|-|TRBJ2-3|-
CATSREKPGQGKDF
TGTGCCACCAGCAGAGAAAAGCCGGGACAAGGAAAGGATTTT
>TRBV7-2|-|TRBJ1-1|-
CASSSAAVNTEAFF
TGTGCCAGCAGCTCGGCGGCGGTGAACACTGAAGCTTTCTTT
>TRBV19|TRBD1|TRBJ1-1|-
CASSPWTGDYNTEAFF
TGTGCCAGTAGCCCCTGGACAGGGGACTACAACACTGAAGCTTTCTTT
>TRBV5-1|TRBD1|TRBJ1-6|few
CASSLGQGISPLHF
TGCGCCAGCAGCTTGGGACAGGGTATTTCACCCCTCCACTTT
>TRBV10-1|-|TRBJ2-3|-
CASSEVGRGTDTQYF
TGCGCCAGCAGTGAAGTCGGCAGGGGCACAGATACGCAGTATTTT
>TRBV12-3/TRBV12-4|-|TRBJ2-2|-
CASSPRFTGELFF
TGTGCCAGCAGTCCGCGGTTCACCGGGGAGCTGTTTTTT
>TRBV4-1|TRBD1|TRBJ1-3|-
CASSQGQGTSGNTIYF
TGCGCCAGCAGCCAGGGACAGGGGACCTCTGGAAACACCATATATTTT
>TRBV2|-|TRBJ2-2|-
CASTMTAPGSGELFF
TGTGCCAGCACTATGACAGCCCCAGGATCTGGGGAGCTGTTTTTT
>TRBV7-8|TRBD1|TRBJ1-4|-
CASSSQTGGYNEKLFF
TGTGCCAGCAGCTCGCAGACAGGGGGCTATAATGAAAAACTGTTTTTT
>TRBV28|-|TRBJ1-4|-
CASSPINEKLFF
TGTGCCAGCAGTCCTATTAATGAAAAACTGTTTTTT
>TRBV7-2|-|TRBJ2-2|-
CASSLVGGQYTGELFF
TGTGCCAGCAGCTTAGTGGGTGGACAGTACACCGGGGAGCTGTTTTTT
>TRBV9|TRBD2|TRBJ2-3|-
CASSTSTSGGDTQYF
TGTGCCAGCAGCACTTCGACTAGCGGGGGAGATACGCAGTATTTT
>TRBV25-1|-|TRBJ2-7|once
CASSEGGRRREQYF
TGTGCCAGCAGTGAAGGTGGGCGTCGTCGCGAGCAGTACTTC
>TRBV6-5|TRBD2|TRBJ2-3|-
CASSSRGGPTDTQYF
TGTGCCAGCAGTTCCCGGGGGGGACCCACAGATACGCAGTATTTT
>TRBV10-2|TRBD1|TRBJ2-7|-
CASQPHDRGRYEQYF
TGCGCCAGCCAACCCCACGACAGGGGGCGTTACGAGCAGTACTTC
>TRBV7-9|-|TRBJ2-5|-
CASRWLEGRETQYF
TGTGCCAGCAGGTGGCTGGAGGGCAGAGAGACCCAGTACTTC
>TRBV5-1|-|TRBJ2-7|-
CASSLGDRPGDREQYF
TGCGCCAGCAGCTTGGGGGATCGGCCAGGGGATCGGGAGCAGTACTTC
>TRBV28|TRBD2|TRBJ2-7|-
CASSSILAGMLVEQYF
TGTGCCAGCAGCTCCATTCTAGCGGGCATGCTTGTGGAGCAGTACTTC
>TRBV2|TRBD1|TRBJ1-3|-
CASSITGGSGNTIYF
TGTGCCAGCAGTATAACAGGGGGCTCTGGAAACACCATATATTTT
>TRBV29-1|TRBD1|TRBJ1-3|-
CSVESGQGYSGNTIYF
TGCAGCGTTGAATCGGGACAGGGGTATTCTGGAAACACCATATATTTT
>TRBV19|TRBD1|TRBJ2-7|-
CASSMGQRDEQYF
TGTGCCAGTAGTATGGGACAGCGCGACGAGCAGTACTTC
>TRBV30|-|TRBJ2-7|-
CAWSVWTNPYEQYF
TGTGCCTGGAGTGTGTGGACAAACCCCTACGAGCAGTACTTC
>TRBV2|-|TRBJ2-7|-
CASSIYRVAEQYF
TGTGCCAGCAGTATCTACAGGGTCGCCGAGCAGTACTTC
>TRBV29-1|TRBD1|TRBJ1-2|once
CSVTRQGANYGYTF
TGCAGCGTGACCCGACAGGGAGCTAACTATGGCTACACCTTC
>TRBV5-1|TRBD1|TRBJ1-2|-
CASSLETGGGGYTF
TGCGCCAGCAGCTTAGAGACAGGGGGCGGTGGCTACACCTTC
>TRBV30|-|TRBJ1-2|once
CAWRRRRAVGGYTF
TGTGCCTGGAGGAGACGGAGGGCGGTGGGGGGCTACACCTTC
>TRBV6-5|-|TRBJ1-1|-
CASSYRAEAFF
TGTGCCAGCAGTTACAGAGCTGAAGCTTTCTTT
>TRBV6-6|-|TRBJ2-7|once
CASTDKPTYEQYF
TGTGCCAGCACGGACAAGCCGACCTACGAGCAGTACTTC
>TRBV7-2|-|TRBJ2-1|-
CASSPPGGRSEQFF
TGTGCCAGCAGCCCTCCCGGGGGGCGGAGTGAGCAGTTCTTC
>TRBV5-1|TRBD2|TRBJ2-7|-
CASSLDGGESYEQYF
TGCGCCAGCAGCTTGGACGGGGGGGAGTCCTACGAGCAGTACTTC
>TRBV6-2/TRBV6-3|TRBD2|TRBJ2-1|-
CASSHDPPGLAYNEQFF
TGTGCCAGCAGCCACGACCCGCCGGGACTAGCGTACAATGAGCAGTTCTTC
>TRBV15|TRBD1|TRBJ1-1|-
CATSRGTVTEAFF
TGTGCCACCAGCAGGGGGACAGTCACTGAAGCTTTCTTT
>TRBV11-2|-|TRBJ2-7|-
CASSFMDRRNYEQYF
TGTGCCAGCAGCTTTATGGACAGACGGAACTACGAGCAGTACTTC